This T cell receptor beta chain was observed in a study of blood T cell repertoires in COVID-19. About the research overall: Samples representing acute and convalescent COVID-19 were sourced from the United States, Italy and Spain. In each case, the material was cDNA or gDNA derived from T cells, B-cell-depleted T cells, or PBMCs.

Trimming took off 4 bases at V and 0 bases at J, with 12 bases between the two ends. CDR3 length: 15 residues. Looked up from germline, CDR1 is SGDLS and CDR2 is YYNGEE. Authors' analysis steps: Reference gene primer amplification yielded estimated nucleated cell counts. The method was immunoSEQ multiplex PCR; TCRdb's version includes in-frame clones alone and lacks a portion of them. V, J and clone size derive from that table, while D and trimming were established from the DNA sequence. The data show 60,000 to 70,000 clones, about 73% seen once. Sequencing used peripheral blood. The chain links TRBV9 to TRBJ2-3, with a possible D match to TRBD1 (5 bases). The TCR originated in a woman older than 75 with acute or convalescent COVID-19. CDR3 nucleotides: TGTGCCAGCAGCAAGTTAGGACAAAGCACAGATACGCAGTATTTT. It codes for CASSKLGQSTDTQYF.